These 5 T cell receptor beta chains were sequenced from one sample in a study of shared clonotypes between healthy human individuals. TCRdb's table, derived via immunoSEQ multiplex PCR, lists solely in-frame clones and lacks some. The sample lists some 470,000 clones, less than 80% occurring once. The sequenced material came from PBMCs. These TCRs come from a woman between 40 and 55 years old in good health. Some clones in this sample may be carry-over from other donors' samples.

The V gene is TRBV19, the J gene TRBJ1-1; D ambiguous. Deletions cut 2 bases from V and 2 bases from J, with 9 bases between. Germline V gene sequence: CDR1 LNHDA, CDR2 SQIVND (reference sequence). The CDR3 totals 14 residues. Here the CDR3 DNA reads TGTGCCAGTAGTATAAGACAAGACAACACTGAAGCTTTCTTT. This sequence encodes CASSIRQDNTEAFF.

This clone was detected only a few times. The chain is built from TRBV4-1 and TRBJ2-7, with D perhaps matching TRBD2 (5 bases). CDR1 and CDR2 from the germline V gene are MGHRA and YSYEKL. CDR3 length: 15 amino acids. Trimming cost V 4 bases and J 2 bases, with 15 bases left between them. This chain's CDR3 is CASSPGLAIPYEQYF. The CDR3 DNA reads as TGCGCCAGCAGCCCAGGACTCGCCATCCCCTACGAGCAGTACTTC.

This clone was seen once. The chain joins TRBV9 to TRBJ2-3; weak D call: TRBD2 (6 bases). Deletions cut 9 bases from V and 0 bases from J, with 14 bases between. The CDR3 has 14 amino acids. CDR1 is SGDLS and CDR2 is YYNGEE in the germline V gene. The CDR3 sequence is CATGAGTSTDTQYF. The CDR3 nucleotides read TGTGCCACCGGGGCGGGGACTAGCACAGATACGCAGTATTTT. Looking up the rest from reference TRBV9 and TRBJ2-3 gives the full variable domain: DSGVTQTPKHLITATGQRVTLRCSPRSGDLSVYWYQQSLDQGLQFLIQYYNGEERAKGNILERFSAQQFPDLHSELNLSSLELGDSALYFCATGAGTSTDTQYFGPGTRLTVL.

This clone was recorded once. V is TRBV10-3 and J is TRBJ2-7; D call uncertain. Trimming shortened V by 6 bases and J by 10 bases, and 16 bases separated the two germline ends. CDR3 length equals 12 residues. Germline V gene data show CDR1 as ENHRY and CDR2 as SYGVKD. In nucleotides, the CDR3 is TGTGCCATCAGCGCTTCCCGAAGGGAACAGTACTTC. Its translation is CAISASRREQYF.

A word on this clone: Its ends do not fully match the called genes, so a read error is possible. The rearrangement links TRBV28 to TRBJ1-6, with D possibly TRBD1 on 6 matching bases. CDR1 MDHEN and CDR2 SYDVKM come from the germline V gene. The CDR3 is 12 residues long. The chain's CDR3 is CASSLRRGHSLF. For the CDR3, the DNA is TGTGCCAGCAGTTTACGGCGGGGACACAGCCTTTTT. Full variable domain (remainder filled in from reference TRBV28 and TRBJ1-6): DVKVTQSSRYLVKRTGEKVFLECVQDMDHENMFWYRQDPGLGLRLIYFSYDVKMKEKGDIPEGYSVSREKKERFSLILESASTNQTSMYLCASSLRRGHSLFGNGTRLTVT.